What follows are 21 T cell receptor beta chains derived from one specimen sequenced in a study of blood T cell repertoires in COVID-19. Sequenced by immunoSEQ multiplex PCR; TCRdb stores in-frame clones only, minus some. The sample records roughly 200,000 clones, roughly 89% being singletons. Sequenced material: PBMCs or T cells enriched from blood (not recorded which). These receptors all stem from a woman between 40 and 55 years old with acute COVID-19.

This rearrangement joins TRBV9 to TRBJ2-1; 10 bases fit TRBD2. CDR3 size: 15 residues. V was pared by 3 bases and J by 4 bases, with 4 bases of the junction left unmatched. Germline CDR1 SGDLS, CDR2 YYNGEE. DNA of the CDR3: TGTGCCAGCAGCGATAGCGGGGGGATTTACAATGAGCAGTTCTTC. Amino acid sequence: CASSDSGGIYNEQFF.

The V call is TRBV9, the J call TRBJ2-3, with 8 bases fitting TRBD2. From germline, CDR1 is SGDLS and CDR2 YYNGEE. V lost 4 bases to trimming and J lost 1 base; unmatched junction nucleotides: 8. The CDR3 extends over 16 amino acids. In DNA, the CDR3 is TGTGCCAGCAGCCTTGAGGCGGGGGGAGGCACAGATACGCAGTATTTT. This encodes CASSLEAGGGTDTQYF. The variable domain in full, with the rest retrieved from reference TRBV9 and TRBJ2-3, is DSGVTQTPKHLITATGQRVTLRCSPRSGDLSVYWYQQSLDQGLQFLIQYYNGEERAKGNILERFSAQQFPDLHSELNLSSLELGDSALYFCASSLEAGGGTDTQYFGPGTRLTVL.

This chain uses TRBV6-5 with TRBJ1-1; D unclear. Germline-derived CDR1 and CDR2 are MNHEY and SVGAGI. This CDR3 contains 11 residues. Trimming shortened V by 4 bases and J by 3 bases, and 3 bases separated the two germline ends. The chain's CDR3 is CASSSYTEAFF. As DNA, the CDR3 is TGTGCCAGCAGTTCCTACACTGAAGCTTTCTTT.

This chain joins TRBV10-2 and TRBJ1-2, with D perhaps matching TRBD1 (5 bases). The CDR3 runs 15 residues. CDR1 is WSHSY and CDR2 is SAAADI in the germline V gene. V lost 3 bases and J 3 bases, leaving 14 bases between the germline ends. The CDR3 protein is CASSDPGGKDYGYTF. CDR3 DNA: TGCGCCAGCAGTGACCCCGGGGGGAAGGACTATGGCTACACCTTC.

This clone was observed a single time. DNA of the CDR3: TGTGCCAGCGGCCAAATCCGGGACAGGATTAACTATGGCTACACCTTC. It encodes CASGQIRDRINYGYTF. The V call is TRBV27, the J call TRBJ1-2, with 8 positions matching TRBD1. The CDR3 is made up of 16 amino acids. Germline CDR1 and CDR2: MNHEY and SMNVEV (reference sequence). Trimming cost V 8 bases and J 1 base; bases outside gene matches: 12.

J is TRBJ2-5 and V is TRBV2; 11 bases map to TRBD2. Germline trimming cut 10 bases from V and 5 bases from J; bases unmatched to any gene: 12. The V gene's germline CDR1 is SNHLY and CDR2 FYNNEI. The CDR3 length is 15 residues. The CDR3 coding sequence is TGTGCCACCCGGGCTAGCGGGGGGCCGTTTGAGACCCAGTACTTC. It encodes CATRASGGPFETQYF.

This chain uses TRBV12-3 or TRBV12-4 with TRBJ1-2; D unresolved. The CDR3 is 13 residues long. V lost 2 bases, J lost 2 bases, and 6 bases lay in between. CDR3 nucleotide sequence: TGTGCCAGCAGTTTAAGACAAAACTATGGCTACACCTTC. This encodes CASSLRQNYGYTF.

This chain joins TRBV4-1 and TRBJ1-4, with TRBD1 matching over 8 bases. Germline loops: CDR1 MGHRA, CDR2 YSYEKL. The CDR3 runs to 16 residues. J was trimmed by 4 bases and V by 3 bases; bases with no gene match: 7. The CDR3 region is CASSQTGQGFNEKLFF. CDR3 DNA sequence: TGCGCCAGCAGCCAGACCGGACAGGGCTTTAATGAAAAACTGTTTTTT.

The chain has TRBV27 and TRBJ1-1; TRBD1 is a possible D gene (5 bases). The germline V gene encodes CDR1 MNHEY and CDR2 SMNVEV (reference sequence). This CDR3 is built from 15 residues. V lost 0 bases to trimming and J lost 0 bases, with 8 bases between them. In nucleotides, the CDR3 is TGTGCCAGCAGTTTATCGGCAGGGATGAACACTGAAGCTTTCTTT. Translating it yields CASSLSAGMNTEAFF.

This clone is a singleton in its sample. V and J are TRBV5-8 and TRBJ2-2, with TRBD2 as a possible D gene (6 bases). This CDR3 comprises 16 residues. The germline CDR1 and CDR2 sequences are SGHTS and YDEGEE. V dropped 5 bases and J dropped 1 base, with 15 bases sitting between them. In DNA, the CDR3 is TGTGCCAGCAGTCTTCTCTGGCGGGGGAACACCGGGGAGCTGTTTTTT. It yields the protein CASSLLWRGNTGELFF.

The rearrangement links TRBV7-8 to TRBJ2-3; unclear D gene. This CDR3 comprises 12 residues. Trimming removed 5 bases from V and 5 bases from J, with 8 bases in between. In germline, CDR1 is SGHVS, CDR2 FQNEAQ. The CDR3 region is CASSTIRDTQYF. Written as DNA, the CDR3 is TGTGCCAGCAGCACCATCAGAGATACGCAGTATTTT.

The chain is built from TRBV6-1 and TRBJ1-2, with D possibly being TRBD1 (5 bases). Germline CDR1 MNHNS, CDR2 SASEGT. V lost 1 base, J lost 11 bases, and 20 bases lay in between. The CDR3 consists of 15 residues. CDR3 sequence: CASSEGFGDGGGYTF. The CDR3 nucleotides read TGTGCCAGCAGTGAAGGGTTCGGGGACGGAGGAGGGTACACCTTC.

As DNA, the CDR3 is TGTGCCAGCAGTGAAACCGGGTACGAGCAGTACTTC. Encoded protein: CASSETGYEQYF. This chain connects TRBV2 to TRBJ2-7; D remains ambiguous. Per germline, CDR1 SNHLY and CDR2 FYNNEI. This CDR3 comprises 12 residues. V was pared by 2 bases and J by 4 bases, with 6 bases between.

J is TRBJ1-5 and V is TRBV6-1; TRBD1 matches at 11 bases. The V gene end was trimmed by 1 base and the J gene end by 6 bases; junction bases not matched to a gene: 2. Germline V CDR1 and CDR2: MNHNS, SASEGT. The CDR3 extends over 15 amino acids. The CDR3 region has the DNA TGTGCCAGCAGTGAAGGGACAGGGGGCTCTCAGCCCCAGCATTTT. This codes for CASSEGTGGSQPQHF.

The CDR3 DNA is TGTGCCAGCAGCTTAGTGGAGGAGGGGCTTCGAGAAAAACTGTTTTTT. As protein: CASSLVEEGLREKLFF. This chain joins TRBV7-9 and TRBJ1-4; weak D call: TRBD1 (5 bases). Germline CDR1 SEHNR, CDR2 FQNEAQ (reference sequence). The CDR3 has 16 amino acids. V dropped 1 base and J dropped 8 bases, with 17 bases sitting between them. The complete variable domain, with remaining parts taken from reference TRBV7-9 and TRBJ1-4, reads DTGVSQNPRHKITKRGQNVTFRCDPISEHNRLYWYRQTLGQGPEFLTYFQNEAQLEKSRLLSDRFSAERPKGSFSTLEIQRTEQGDSAMYLCASSLVEEGLREKLFFGSGTQLSVL.

The rearrangement joins TRBV7-9 to TRBJ1-2; possibly TRBD1 for D (5 bases). CDR1 is SEHNR, CDR2 FQNEAQ, per germline (reference sequence). The CDR3 has 15 amino acids. V lost 7 bases to trimming and J lost 2 bases, with 17 bases between them. This chain's CDR3 is CASKRSGLQNYGYTF. As DNA, the CDR3 is TGTGCCAGCAAAAGATCGGGACTCCAGAACTATGGCTACACCTTC.

This sequence joins TRBV12-5 and TRBJ1-1; D remains ambiguous. The V gene's germline CDR1 is LGHNT and CDR2 FRNRAP. The CDR3 totals 15 residues. V lost 0 bases, J lost 0 bases, and 8 bases lay in between. The CDR3 region is CASGLVGRLNTEAFF. The DNA for the CDR3 is TGTGCTAGTGGTTTGGTCGGTCGCCTGAACACTGAAGCTTTCTTT.

The sample holds one count of this clone. DNA of the CDR3: TGTGCCAGCAGCTTAAACGGGGAAGCTTTCTTT. Amino acid sequence: CASSLNGEAFF. The V and J genes are TRBV11-2 and TRBJ1-1; D is ambiguous. CDR3 length: 11 amino acids. The germline V gene encodes CDR1 SGHAT and CDR2 FQNNGV. V was shortened by 2 bases and J by 8 bases, with 6 bases between the two germline ends.

The rearrangement uses TRBV5-1 and TRBJ2-7, with 8 bases aligning to TRBD2. Germline V gene data show CDR1 as SGHRS and CDR2 as YFSETQ. The CDR3 sequence is 15 residues long. V lost 0 bases to trimming and J lost 2 bases; unmatched junction nucleotides: 4. The CDR3 here is CASSLEGGGPYEQYF. The CDR3 DNA reads as TGCGCCAGCAGCTTGGAGGGCGGGGGGCCCTACGAGCAGTACTTC.

The chain is built from TRBV19 and TRBJ1-5; the D is unclear. The germline gives CDR1 LNHDA, CDR2 SQIVND (reference sequence). The V end was cut by 1 base, the J end by 0 bases, with 7 bases between. This CDR3 contains 15 residues. This CDR3 is CASSIGLYSNQPQHF. The CDR3 coding sequence is TGTGCCAGTAGTATAGGGCTTTATAGCAATCAGCCCCAGCATTTT.

The chain carries TRBV2 and TRBJ1-3; D not resolved. There are 14 residues in the CDR3. The germline V gene has CDR1 SNHLY and CDR2 FYNNEI. V lost 2 bases to trimming and J lost 0 bases, with 5 bases between them. CDR3 coding DNA: TGTGCCAGCAGTGAAACCTACTCTGGAAACACCATATATTTT. Its protein product is CASSETYSGNTIYF.